A selection of T cell receptor beta chains follows, all from one sample in a study of blood T cell repertoires in COVID-19. Using immunoSEQ multiplex PCR, the repertoire was profiled, and TCRdb retains in-frame clones only, with some absent. The repertoire holds fewer than 85,000 clones, around 79% seen once, with roughly a third in the top ten. Material for sequencing was peripheral blood. These receptors all stem from a woman aged 70 to 79 with acute or convalescent COVID-19. The CDR3 runs from the conserved cysteine through the conserved F or W. D genes are given only for firm matches. A clone size is listed for some rows: how often the clone was seen (once, few, many), or a class if it is expanded.

v_call	d_call	j_call	clone_size	cdr3_nt	cdr3_aa
TRBV3-1/TRBV3-2	-	TRBJ2-2	once	TGTGCCAGCAGCTCATCCCCGGCGGGGGCGACCGGGGAGCTGTTTTTT	CASSSSPAGATGELFF
TRBV15	-	TRBJ2-4	-	TGTGCCACCAGCAGAGATCCCCCAGGGGGGCCCAAAAACATTCAGTACTTC	CATSRDPPGGPKNIQYF
TRBV6-5	TRBD1	TRBJ1-2	-	TGTGCCATCCGGACAGGGGGACATGGCTACACCTTC	CAIRTGGHGYTF
TRBV2	TRBD2	TRBJ2-1	-	TGTGCCAGCAGTGATCTCGGGGGGGCCTACAATGAGCAGTTCTTC	CASSDLGGAYNEQFF
TRBV25-1	-	TRBJ1-1	once	TGTGCCAGCAGTGATTGGACTGGGATGAACACTGAAGCTTTCTTT	CASSDWTGMNTEAFF
TRBV5-1	TRBD2	TRBJ2-5	-	TGCGCCAGCAGCACCGGGACTAGCGGGATTGGGGAGACCCAGTACTTC	CASSTGTSGIGETQYF
TRBV9	TRBD2	TRBJ2-1	-	TGTGCCAGCTCTGGGACTAGCGGGGCGGGGGGTAATGAGCAGTTCTTC	CASSGTSGAGGNEQFF
TRBV25-1	-	TRBJ2-2	-	TGTGCCAGCAGTGAATTCAGCGGGGAGCTGTTTTTT	CASSEFSGELFF
TRBV6-5	-	TRBJ1-2	-	TGTGCCAGCGGACAGACCGGTAACTATGGCTACACCTTC	CASGQTGNYGYTF
TRBV4-2	-	TRBJ1-5	-	TGTGCCAGCAGCCAAGTCGGCGTGGCAGGGGAAAATCAGCCCCAGCATTTT	CASSQVGVAGENQPQHF
TRBV19	TRBD1	TRBJ2-2	-	TGTGCCAGTAGTGACGACAGGGGAAAGAACACCGGGGAGCTGTTTTTT	CASSDDRGKNTGELFF
TRBV9	-	TRBJ2-3	-	TGTGCCAGCAGCGTAGGTCCTAGAGATACGCAGTATTTT	CASSVGPRDTQYF
TRBV4-2	TRBD2	TRBJ2-5	-	TGTGCCAGCAGCCAAGGGTCAGCGGGGGGGCCCTCAGAGACCCAGTACTTC	CASSQGSAGGPSETQYF
TRBV6-5	-	TRBJ1-5	-	TGTGCCAGCAATTTGGGGGGTTCAGGCAATCAGCCCCAGCATTTT	CASNLGGSGNQPQHF
TRBV6-1	-	TRBJ2-7	once	TGTGCCAGCAGTGAAGCCCTTTGGACGGGAGAGCAGTACTTC	CASSEALWTGEQYF
TRBV19	TRBD1	TRBJ2-4	-	TGTGCCAGTAGTCCAGGGAGGGACAGGGGATGGAACATTCAGTACTTC	CASSPGRDRGWNIQYF
TRBV11-2	-	TRBJ1-5	once	TGTGCCAGCAGCTTTTCAGGGGATCAGCCCCAGCATTTT	CASSFSGDQPQHF
TRBV5-6	-	TRBJ2-2	-	TGTGCCAGCAGTCCCCAGAGCGCCGGAGGGGGCGTCGGCGCCGGGGAGCTGTTTTTT	CASSPQSAGGGVGAGELFF
TRBV25-1	-	TRBJ1-2	few	TGTGCCAGCAGTGAAAGGAGCCAGAATGGCTACACCTTC	CASSERSQNGYTF
TRBV7-2	-	TRBJ1-6	once	TGTGCCAGCAGCTTAGTGGACAGCTCCTATAATTCACCCCTCCACTTT	CASSLVDSSYNSPLHF
TRBV7-9	-	TRBJ2-3	-	TGTGCCAGCAGCCTTAAAATGGGGACTGTCGGCACAGATACGCAGTATTTT	CASSLKMGTVGTDTQYF
TRBV11-1	TRBD1	TRBJ2-7	-	TGTGCCAGCACCCTGGGGACAGGGGGCTCCTACGAGCAGTACTTC	CASTLGTGGSYEQYF
TRBV5-6	-	TRBJ2-1	-	TGTGCCAGCAGCCGGAGTTCGGGTTGGAACTCGGCAAATGAGCAGTTCTTC	CASSRSSGWNSANEQFF
TRBV19	TRBD2	TRBJ2-1	-	TGTGCCAGTGGACAGACTAGCGGGGGGGTCAGCTCCTACAATGAGCAGTTCTTC	CASGQTSGGVSSYNEQFF
TRBV28	-	TRBJ2-5	-	TGTGCCAGCACCCTGTACAGGGCGCAAGAGACCCAGTACTTC	CASTLYRAQETQYF
TRBV18	-	TRBJ1-2	-	TGTGCCAGCAAAACAGGGAACTTGGCCTATGGCTACACCTTC	CASKTGNLAYGYTF
TRBV7-2	-	TRBJ1-6	-	TGTGCCAGCAGCTTTACAGCAAATTCACCCCTCCACTTT	CASSFTANSPLHF
TRBV6-5	TRBD2	TRBJ2-1	-	TGTGCCAGCAGTTACCCTAGCGGATCCAGGAATGAGCAGTTCTTC	CASSYPSGSRNEQFF
TRBV7-9	TRBD1	TRBJ1-5	-	TGTGCCAGCAGCTCCGGGACAGGGGCTTATCAGCCCCAGCATTTT	CASSSGTGAYQPQHF
TRBV29-1	TRBD1	TRBJ2-7	-	TGCAGCGGTTTGACAGGGACAAACGAGCAGTACTTC	CSGLTGTNEQYF
TRBV7-9	TRBD1	TRBJ2-1	-	TGTGCCAGCACCCTCGGGACAGGACATAACAATGAGCAGTTCTTC	CASTLGTGHNNEQFF